A selection of T cell receptor beta chains follows, all from one sample in a study of shared clonotypes between healthy human individuals. The data were produced by immunoSEQ multiplex PCR, yet TCRdb's version contains in-frame clones alone and is incomplete. The top ten hold under 2% of the sample, which has about 2,100,000 clones, 85% to 95% seen once. Sequenced sample: naive CD8+ T cells from PBMCs. Source of these receptors: a man aged 18 to 30 in good health. Some clones in this sample may be carry-over from other donors' samples. Both conserved end residues are part of each CDR3. The D gene is left open where the match is weak. The size field is filled for only some rows; it gives once, few, many or a size class.

j_call v_call clone_size d_call cdr3_nt cdr3_aa
TRBJ1-1 TRBV21-1 few . TGTGCCAGCATCCCACAGGGACAGGCTATGAACACTGAAGCTTTCTTT CASIPQGQAMNTEAFF
TRBJ2-1 TRBV11-2 . TRBD2 TGTGCCAGCAGCCTTTGGGCGGGAGGGTCAATAGGTGAGCAGTTCTTC CASSLWAGGSIGEQFF
TRBJ1-2 TRBV11-2 . . TGTGCCAGCAGCTTAGTGAGCACCGATTATCCCTATGGCTACACCTTC CASSLVSTDYPYGYTF
TRBJ2-3 TRBV4-3 . TRBD2 TGCGCCAGCAGACCCAGACTAGCGGGAGGGTCCGATACGCAGTATTTT CASRPRLAGGSDTQYF
TRBJ2-2 TRBV27 . TRBD2 TGTGCCAGCAGCTCAGCTGCGGGACTAGCGCCCCGGGATGGGCTGTTTTTT CASSSAAGLAPRDGLFF
TRBJ2-3 TRBV7-9 once . TGTGCCAGCAGCAGCGTTGCACAGCTCACAGATACGCAGTATTTT CASSSVAQLTDTQYF
TRBJ2-7 TRBV5-4 . TRBD1 TGTGCCAGCAGCTTTGGGACAGGGCGGTACGAGCAGTACTTC CASSFGTGRYEQYF
TRBJ2-7 TRBV5-1 . . TGCGCCAGCAGCTTGATCAATAGGGGGACTGGTTTCTGGGAGCAGTACTTC CASSLINRGTGFWEQYF
TRBJ2-3 TRBV7-8 . . TGTGCCAGCAGCTTAGCCCCGGGCTCACCGGAAACAGATACGCAGTATTTT CASSLAPGSPETDTQYF
TRBJ2-1 TRBV28 . . TGTGCCAGCAGTTTCGAACAGTTCTCCTACAATGAGCAGTTCTTC CASSFEQFSYNEQFF
TRBJ1-1 TRBV10-1 few . TGCGCCAGCAGTGACACACGGAACACTGAAGCTTTCTTT CASSDTRNTEAFF
TRBJ2-1 TRBV28 . TRBD2 TGTGCCAGCAGAATCATAGCGGGAGCCTACAATGAGCAGTTCTTC CASRIIAGAYNEQFF
TRBJ1-5 TRBV19 . . TGTGCCAGTAGTATGGCCAGCTATCAGCCCCAGCATTTT CASSMASYQPQHF
TRBJ1-1 TRBV19 . . TGTGCCAGTAGTATAAGGGGGGACATGAACACTGAAGCTTTCTTT CASSIRGDMNTEAFF
TRBJ1-5 TRBV6-1 . TRBD1 TGTGCCAGCAGTGAATTTGGGACAGGACTGAATCAGCCCCAGCATTTT CASSEFGTGLNQPQHF
TRBJ2-1 TRBV5-1 . TRBD1 TGCGCCAGCAGCTTGGCCTGGGACAGGGGAAACAATGAGCAGTTCTTC CASSLAWDRGNNEQFF
TRBJ2-1 TRBV6-1 once TRBD2 TGTGCCAGCAGTGAACTCGGACTAGCGGGAGTCGATGAGCAGTTCTTC CASSELGLAGVDEQFF
TRBJ2-1 TRBV10-2 once TRBD2 TGCGCCAGCAGTGGACGGCCGGGACTAGCGGGAGGACGGAGTAATGAGCAGTTCTTC CASSGRPGLAGGRSNEQFF
TRBJ1-5 TRBV5-4 . . TGTGCCAGCAGCTTGTCAGGATCGACCCACCCCCAGCATTTT CASSLSGSTHPQHF
TRBJ1-5 TRBV10-2 . . TGCGCCAGCAGCGACCAGGGTACCAATCAGCCCCAGCATTTT CASSDQGTNQPQHF
TRBJ2-4 TRBV19 . TRBD1 TGTGCCAGTAGTATGGCACAGGGGGTGGTTGGCATTCAGTACTTC CASSMAQGVVGIQYF
TRBJ1-4 TRBV19 . . TGTGCCAGTAGTCCTCGGACAGACTCTTCAGAAAAACTGTTTTTT CASSPRTDSSEKLFF
TRBJ1-1 TRBV29-1 few . TGCAGCGTCCCTAGCGCCACTGAAGCTTTCTTT CSVPSATEAFF
TRBJ2-2 TRBV27 . . TGTGCCAGCAGTTTATGGGACGGAGGGAACACCGGGGAGCTGTTTTTT CASSLWDGGNTGELFF
TRBJ2-3 TRBV5-1 . . TGCGCCAGCAGCTTGGGGCTAGCTGCAGATACGCAGTATTTT CASSLGLAADTQYF
TRBJ2-1 TRBV7-9 . . TGTGCCAGCAGCTTAGCCGAGGGTGGAGAGAGCTCCTACAATGAGCAGTTCTTC CASSLAEGGESSYNEQFF
TRBJ1-5 TRBV15 . . TGTGCCACCAGCGACAGTAGCAATCAGCCCCAGCATTTT CATSDSSNQPQHF
TRBJ2-7 TRBV27 once . TGTGCCAGCAGTGAACAGGCACTACCCTACGAGCAGTACTTC CASSEQALPYEQYF
TRBJ2-7 TRBV4-1 once . TGCGCCAGCAGCGGTGGGACGGGGGTTTTCTACGAGCAGTACTTC CASSGGTGVFYEQYF
TRBJ2-7 TRBV7-6 . . TGTGCCAGCAGCCACCTGGACGGGGACGAGCAGTACTTC CASSHLDGDEQYF
TRBJ1-4 TRBV27 . TRBD1 TGTGCCAGCAGTCTCCATCCGGGACAGGGTAATGAAAAACTGTTTTTT CASSLHPGQGNEKLFF
TRBJ2-2 TRBV2 few . TGTGCCAGCAGTGAATGGGAGAACACCGGGGAGCTGTTTTTT CASSEWENTGELFF
TRBJ2-5 TRBV28 . . TGTGCCAGCAAAGAGGGGCGGGAGACCCAGTACTTC CASKEGRETQYF
TRBJ2-1 TRBV9 . . TGTGCCAGCAGCGTGCAGGGTCCCCTAGGTTCCTACAATGAGCAGTTCTTC CASSVQGPLGSYNEQFF
TRBJ2-1 TRBV7-2 . TRBD2 TGTGCCAGCAGCTACTCTAGCGGGACTAGAGGGCAGTTCTTC CASSYSSGTRGQFF
TRBJ2-7 TRBV9 . . TGTGCCAGCAGCGACGGTGCGGGTACCTACGAGCAGTACTTC CASSDGAGTYEQYF
TRBJ2-5 TRBV27 . . TGTGCCAGCAGTTTATGGGGGGCCCAAGAGACCCAGTACTTC CASSLWGAQETQYF
TRBJ2-2 TRBV27 . TRBD2 TGTGCCAGCAGACCCGGGGGGACCGGGGAGCTGTTTTTT CASRPGGTGELFF
TRBJ1-1 TRBV29-1 few TRBD1 TGCAGCGCCAGGCCGACAGGGGTAGCTTTCTTT CSARPTGVAFF